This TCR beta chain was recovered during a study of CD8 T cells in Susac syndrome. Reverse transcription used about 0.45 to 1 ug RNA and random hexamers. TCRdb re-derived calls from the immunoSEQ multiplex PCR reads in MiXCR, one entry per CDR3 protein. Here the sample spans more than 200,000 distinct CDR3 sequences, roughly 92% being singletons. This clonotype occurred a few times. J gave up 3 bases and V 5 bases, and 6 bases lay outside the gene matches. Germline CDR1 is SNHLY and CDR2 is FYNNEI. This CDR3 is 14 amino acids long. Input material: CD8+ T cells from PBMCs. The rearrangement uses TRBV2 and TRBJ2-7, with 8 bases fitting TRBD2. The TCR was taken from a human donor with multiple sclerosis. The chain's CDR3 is CASSRAGDGYEQYF. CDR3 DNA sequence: TGTGCCAGCAGTAGAGCGGGGGATGGCTACGAGCAGTACTTC.